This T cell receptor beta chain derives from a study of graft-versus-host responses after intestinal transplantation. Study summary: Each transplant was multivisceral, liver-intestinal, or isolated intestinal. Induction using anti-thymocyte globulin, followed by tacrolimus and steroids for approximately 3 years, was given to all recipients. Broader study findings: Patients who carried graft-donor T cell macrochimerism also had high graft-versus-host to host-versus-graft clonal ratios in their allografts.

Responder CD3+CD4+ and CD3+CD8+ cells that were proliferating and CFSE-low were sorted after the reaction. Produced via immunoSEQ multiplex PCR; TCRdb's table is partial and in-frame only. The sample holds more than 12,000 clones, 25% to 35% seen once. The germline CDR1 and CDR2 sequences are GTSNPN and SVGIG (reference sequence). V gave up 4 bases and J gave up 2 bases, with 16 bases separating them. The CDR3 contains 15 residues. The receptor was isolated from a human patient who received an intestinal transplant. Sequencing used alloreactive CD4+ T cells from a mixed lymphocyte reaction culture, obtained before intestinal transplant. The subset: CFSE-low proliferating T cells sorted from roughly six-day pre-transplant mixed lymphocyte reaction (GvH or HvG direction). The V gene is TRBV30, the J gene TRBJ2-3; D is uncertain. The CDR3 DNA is TGTGCCTGGACGTCTGCGCTACGGGTCACAGATACGCAGTATTTT. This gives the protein CAWTSALRVTDTQYF.